This T cell receptor (beta chain) was sequenced during a study of CD8+CD57+ T cells in acquired aplastic anemia. The study profiled TCR beta VDJ and CDR3 using genomic DNA as template. TCRdb itself ran the reads through MiXCR, one entry per CDR3 protein. The sample has approximately 300,000 distinct CDR3 sequences; roughly 61% are singletons. Patients sequenced had flow cytometry evidence of CD8+CD57+ cell expansion. Patients were therapy-naive when their blood was sampled. The CDR3 comprises 10 residues, both ends counted. The germline CDR1 and CDR2 sequences are LNHNV and YYDKDF (reference sequence). In regard to this clonotype: This CDR3 is missing its conserved last phenylalanine or tryptophan, likely due to a read error. Because the CDR3's place on the DNA is in doubt, the DNA is left out and the CDR3 is given as listed by TCRdb.

The V call is TRBV15, the J call TRBJ2-6. The clonotype was recovered from a human donor with aplastic anemia. Sequenced input: sorted CD4+, CD8+, or CD8+CD57+ T cells (not recorded which) from PBMCs. The CDR3 sequence is CATSRVLGTS.